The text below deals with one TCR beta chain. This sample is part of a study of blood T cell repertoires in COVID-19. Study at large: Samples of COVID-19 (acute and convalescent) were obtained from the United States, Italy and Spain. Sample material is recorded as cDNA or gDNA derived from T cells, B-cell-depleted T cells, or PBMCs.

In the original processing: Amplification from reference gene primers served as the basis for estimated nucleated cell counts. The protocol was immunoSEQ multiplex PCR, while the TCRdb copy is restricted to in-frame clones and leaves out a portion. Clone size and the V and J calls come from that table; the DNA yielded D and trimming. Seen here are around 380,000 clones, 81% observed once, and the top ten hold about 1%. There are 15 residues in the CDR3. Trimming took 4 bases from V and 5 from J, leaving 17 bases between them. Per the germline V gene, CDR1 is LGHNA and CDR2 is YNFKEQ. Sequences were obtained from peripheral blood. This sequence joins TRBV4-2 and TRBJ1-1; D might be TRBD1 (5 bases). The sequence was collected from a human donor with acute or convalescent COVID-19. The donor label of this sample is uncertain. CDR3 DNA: TGTGCCAGCAGCCCTCAGACAGAGAGAAAGACTGAAGCTTTCTTT. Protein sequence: CASSPQTERKTEAFF.